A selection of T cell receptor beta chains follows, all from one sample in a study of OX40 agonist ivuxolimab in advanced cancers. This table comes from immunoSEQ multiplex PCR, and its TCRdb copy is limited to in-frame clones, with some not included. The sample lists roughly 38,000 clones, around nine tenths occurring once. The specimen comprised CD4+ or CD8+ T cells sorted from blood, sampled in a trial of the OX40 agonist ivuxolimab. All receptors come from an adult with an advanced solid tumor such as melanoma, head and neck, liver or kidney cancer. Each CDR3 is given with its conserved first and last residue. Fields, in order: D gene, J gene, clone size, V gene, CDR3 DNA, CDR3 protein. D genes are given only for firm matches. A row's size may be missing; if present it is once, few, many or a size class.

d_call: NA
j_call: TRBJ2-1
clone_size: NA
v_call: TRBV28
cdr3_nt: TGTGCCAGCAGTTTTGAGTTAACCTACAATGAGCAGTTCTTC
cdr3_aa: CASSFELTYNEQFF

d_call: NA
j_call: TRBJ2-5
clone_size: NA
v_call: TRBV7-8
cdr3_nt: TGTGCCAGCAGCTTAGCGTGGGAGGTCCAAGAGACCCAGTACTTC
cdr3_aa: CASSLAWEVQETQYF

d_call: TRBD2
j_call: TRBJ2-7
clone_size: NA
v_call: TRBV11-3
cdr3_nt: TGTGCCAGCAGCTTAGCGGCTAGCGGGATCTACGAGCAGTACTTC
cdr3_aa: CASSLAASGIYEQYF

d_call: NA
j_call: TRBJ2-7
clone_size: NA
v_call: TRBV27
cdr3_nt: TGTGCCAGCAGTTTATTATCAGGCCCCTACGAGCAGTACTTC
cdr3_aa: CASSLLSGPYEQYF

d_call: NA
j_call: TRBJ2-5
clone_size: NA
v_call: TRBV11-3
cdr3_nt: TGTGCCAGCAGCTTAAGGGGTGGGGGGACCCAGTACTTC
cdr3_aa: CASSLRGGGTQYF

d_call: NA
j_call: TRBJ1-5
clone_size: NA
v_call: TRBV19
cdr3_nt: TGTGCCAGTGGGGGTTATAGCAATCAGCCCCAGCATTTT
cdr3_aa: CASGGYSNQPQHF

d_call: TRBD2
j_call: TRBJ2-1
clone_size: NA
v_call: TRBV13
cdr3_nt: TGTGCCAGCAGCCGAGCGGGAGTTTTGTACAATGAGCAGTTCTTC
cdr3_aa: CASSRAGVLYNEQFF

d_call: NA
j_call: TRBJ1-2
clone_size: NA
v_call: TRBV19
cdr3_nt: TGTGCCAGTAGTAGCCCGGACCGCTCTAACTATGGCTACACCTTC
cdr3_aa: CASSSPDRSNYGYTF

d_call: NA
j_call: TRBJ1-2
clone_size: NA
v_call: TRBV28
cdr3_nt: TGTGCCAGCAGTTTATCAAGCTATGGCTACACCTTC
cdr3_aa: CASSLSSYGYTF

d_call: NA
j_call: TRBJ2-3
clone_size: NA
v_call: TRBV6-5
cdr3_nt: TGTGCCAGCCAGGCGGGAACAGCCCGGGATACGCAGTATTTT
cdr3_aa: CASQAGTARDTQYF

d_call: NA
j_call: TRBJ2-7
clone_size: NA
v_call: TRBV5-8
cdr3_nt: TGTGCCAGCAGCTTTTCTCAGGGGTACGAGCAGTACTTC
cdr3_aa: CASSFSQGYEQYF

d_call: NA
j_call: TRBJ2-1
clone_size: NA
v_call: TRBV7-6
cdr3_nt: TGTGCCAGCAGCTTAATGACCAGCGGGCAAAGCTCCTACAATGAGCAGTTCTTC
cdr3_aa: CASSLMTSGQSSYNEQFF

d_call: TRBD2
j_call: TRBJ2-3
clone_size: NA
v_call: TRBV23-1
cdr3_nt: TGCGCCAGCAGTCAATCGGTGGTAGCGGGTCGCACAGATACGCAGTATTTT
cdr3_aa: CASSQSVVAGRTDTQYF

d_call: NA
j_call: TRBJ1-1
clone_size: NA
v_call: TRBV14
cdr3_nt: TGTGCCAGCAGCCAAGGGTGGAACACTGAAGCTTTCTTT
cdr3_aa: CASSQGWNTEAFF

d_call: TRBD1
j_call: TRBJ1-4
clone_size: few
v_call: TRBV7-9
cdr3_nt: TGTGCCAGCAGCTTCCCGGGACAGGGGTTTGAGAATGAAAAACTGTTTTTT
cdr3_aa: CASSFPGQGFENEKLFF

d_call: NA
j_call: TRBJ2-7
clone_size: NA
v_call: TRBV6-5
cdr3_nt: TGTGCCAGCAGTTACGGGCCCCGAGGGGAGCAGTACTTC
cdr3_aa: CASSYGPRGEQYF

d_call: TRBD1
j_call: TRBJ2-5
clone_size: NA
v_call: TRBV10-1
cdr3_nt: TGCGCCAGCAGTGAAGGACAGGGGGCTTACCAAGAGACCCAGTACTTC
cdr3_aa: CASSEGQGAYQETQYF

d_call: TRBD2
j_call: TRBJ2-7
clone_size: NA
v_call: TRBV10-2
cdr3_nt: TGCGCCAGCAGTGTAGCGGGAGAATCCTACGAGCAGTACTTC
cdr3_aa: CASSVAGESYEQYF

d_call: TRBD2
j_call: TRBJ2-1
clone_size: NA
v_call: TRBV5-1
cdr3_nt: TGCGCCAGCAGCTTTGGACTAGCCTATGAGCAGTTCTTC
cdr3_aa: CASSFGLAYEQFF

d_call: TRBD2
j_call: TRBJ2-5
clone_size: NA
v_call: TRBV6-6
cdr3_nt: TGTGCCAGCAGCCTACTGGTTGGCGGGAGAAAAGAGACCCAGTACTTC
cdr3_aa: CASSLLVGGRKETQYF

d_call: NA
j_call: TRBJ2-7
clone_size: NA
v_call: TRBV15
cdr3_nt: TGTGCCACCAGCAGAGATAAACCAGGACAGCTTTTTACCTCCTACGAGCAGTACTTC
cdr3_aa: CATSRDKPGQLFTSYEQYF

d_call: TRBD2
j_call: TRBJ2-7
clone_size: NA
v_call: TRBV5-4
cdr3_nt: TGTGCCAGCAGCGCCCGGACTAGCGGGAGCTACGAGCAGTACTTC
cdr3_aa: CASSARTSGSYEQYF

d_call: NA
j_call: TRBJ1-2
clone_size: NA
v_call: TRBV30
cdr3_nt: TGTGCCTGGAGTGTACAGGGTCACTATGGCTACACCTTC
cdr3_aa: CAWSVQGHYGYTF

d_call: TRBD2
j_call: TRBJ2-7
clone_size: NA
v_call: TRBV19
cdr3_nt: TGTGCCAGTAGTTGGGGACTAGCGGATTTGTACGAGCAGTACTTC
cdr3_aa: CASSWGLADLYEQYF

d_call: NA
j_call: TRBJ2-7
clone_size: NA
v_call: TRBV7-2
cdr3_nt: TGTGCCAGCAGCCGAAACTCGGGTTACGAGCAGTACTTC
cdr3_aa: CASSRNSGYEQYF

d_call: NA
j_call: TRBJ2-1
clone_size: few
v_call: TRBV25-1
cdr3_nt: TGTGCCAGCACTGCCCCTGGGAATGAGCAGTTCTTC
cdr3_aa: CASTAPGNEQFF

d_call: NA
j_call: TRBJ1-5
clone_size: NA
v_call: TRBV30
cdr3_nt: TGTGCCTGGAGTGGGGGGGTCGGCAATCAGCCCCAGCATTTT
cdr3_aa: CAWSGGVGNQPQHF

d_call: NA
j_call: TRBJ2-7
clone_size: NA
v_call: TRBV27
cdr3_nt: TGTGCCAGCAGTTTACGACCCCCCCCGAGCTCCTACGAGCAGTACTTC
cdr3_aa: CASSLRPPPSSYEQYF

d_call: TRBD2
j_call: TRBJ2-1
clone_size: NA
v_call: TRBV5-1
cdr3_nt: TGCGCCAGCAGCTTGGGACTAGCGGACTACAATGAGCAGTTCTTC
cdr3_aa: CASSLGLADYNEQFF

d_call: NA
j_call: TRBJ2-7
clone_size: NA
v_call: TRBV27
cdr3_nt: TGTGCCAGCAGTTTAATGGGGCTTACAGGGTTAGAGCAGTACTTC
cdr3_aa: CASSLMGLTGLEQYF

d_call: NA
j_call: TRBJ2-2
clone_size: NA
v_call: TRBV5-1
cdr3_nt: TGCGCCAGCAGCTTGACCCAAGGCACCGGGGAGCTGTTTTTT
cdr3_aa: CASSLTQGTGELFF

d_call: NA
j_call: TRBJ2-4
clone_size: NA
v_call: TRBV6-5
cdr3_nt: TGTGCCAGCAGGGGTAGGGGAGTGAGGGACATTCAGTACTTC
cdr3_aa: CASRGRGVRDIQYF

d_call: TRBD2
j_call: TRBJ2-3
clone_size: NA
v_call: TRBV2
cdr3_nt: TGTGCCAGCAGTGAACTGACTAGCGGCACAGATACGCAGTATTTT
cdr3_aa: CASSELTSGTDTQYF

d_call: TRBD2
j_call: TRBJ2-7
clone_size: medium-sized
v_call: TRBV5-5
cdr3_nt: TGTGCCAGCAGCTTCAGCGGGAGCAACTACGAGCAGTACTTC
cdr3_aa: CASSFSGSNYEQYF

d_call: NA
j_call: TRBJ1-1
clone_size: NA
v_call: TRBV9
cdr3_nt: TGTGCCAGCAGCGCGGGTCGGGCCGCCGTGAACACTGAAGCTTTCTTT
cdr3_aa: CASSAGRAAVNTEAFF

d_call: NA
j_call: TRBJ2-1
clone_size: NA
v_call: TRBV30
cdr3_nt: TGTGCCTGGTGTCCCCCGGTCCAGACTGAGCAGTTCTTC
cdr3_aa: CAWCPPVQTEQFF

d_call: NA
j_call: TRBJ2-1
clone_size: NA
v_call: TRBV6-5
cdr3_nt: TGTGCCAGCAGTCAGGCGGGCGTCCGGGAGCAGTTCTTC
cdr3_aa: CASSQAGVREQFF

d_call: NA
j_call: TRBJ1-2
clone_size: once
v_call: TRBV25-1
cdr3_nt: TGTGCCAGCAGTGAATGGACGGGGGGCTACACCTTC
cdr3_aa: CASSEWTGGYTF

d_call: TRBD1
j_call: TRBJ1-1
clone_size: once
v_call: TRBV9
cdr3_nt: TGTGCCAGCAGCCCCCGGACAGGCGAAGCTTTCTTT
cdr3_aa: CASSPRTGEAFF

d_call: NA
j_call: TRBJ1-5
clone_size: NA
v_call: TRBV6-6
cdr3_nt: TGTGCCAGCAGTATCTCGGCCCCCGGGCAGCCCCAGCATTTT
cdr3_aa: CASSISAPGQPQHF

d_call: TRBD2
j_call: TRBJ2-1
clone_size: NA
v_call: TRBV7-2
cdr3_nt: TGTGCCAGCAGCCCCGGGACTAGCGGTAACAATGAGCAGTTCTTC
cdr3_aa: CASSPGTSGNNEQFF